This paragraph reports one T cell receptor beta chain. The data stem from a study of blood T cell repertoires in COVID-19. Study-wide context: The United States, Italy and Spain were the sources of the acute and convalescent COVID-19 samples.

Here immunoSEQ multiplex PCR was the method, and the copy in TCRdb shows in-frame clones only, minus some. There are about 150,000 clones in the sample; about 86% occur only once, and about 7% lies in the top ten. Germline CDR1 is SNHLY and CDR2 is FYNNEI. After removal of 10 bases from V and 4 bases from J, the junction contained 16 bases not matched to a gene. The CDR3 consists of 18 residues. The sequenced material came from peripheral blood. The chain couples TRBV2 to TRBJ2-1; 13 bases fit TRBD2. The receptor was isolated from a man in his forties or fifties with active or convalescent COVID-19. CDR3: CANRGGGTSGEGYNEQFF. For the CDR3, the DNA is TGTGCCAACCGGGGGGGCGGGACTAGCGGGGAGGGGTACAATGAGCAGTTCTTC.